This TCR beta chain was sequenced during a study of response to subunit inactivated influenza vaccine. TCRdb reprocessed the RT-PCR reads via MiXCR and lists one record per CDR3 protein. The sample contains 500,000 to 700,000 distinct CDR3 sequences, 20% to 25% of which appear only once. This clonotype appeared a few times. These same data were also listed under a study on T cells expressing NK-cell markers. That source adds: Template switching by 5'RACE with UMIs generated the TCR beta cDNA. Dominant NKG2C+ clonotype frequencies of about 1.0-8% of CD8+ T cells were measured in over 5 donors.

The clonotype originates from a man in his forties or fifties who received an inactivated influenza vaccine. The sequencing used CD4+ T cells sorted from PBMCs, collected about 13 days after vaccination.

CDR3 residues: CASSESVNTEAFF. For the CDR3, the DNA is TGTGCCAGCAGTGAATCGGTGAACACTGAAGCTTTCTTT. V and J are TRBV2 and TRBJ1-1, with D unclear. CDR3 size: 13 residues. Germline V gene sequence: CDR1 SNHLY, CDR2 FYNNEI. The V end lost 2 bases, the J end lost 0 bases, and 4 bases lay between the germline ends.